Listed below are T cell receptor beta chains from one sample, sequenced in a study of T cells in Graves' hyperthyroidism and ophthalmopathy. TCRdb re-called the multiplex PCR reads through MiXCR, storing one row per CDR3 protein. The repertoire holds around 400,000 distinct CDR3 sequences, with about 13% as singletons. The sample consisted of blood. The receptors were gathered from a woman aged 18 to 35 with Graves' hyperthyroidism. The CDR3 runs from the conserved cysteine through the conserved F or W. The D gene is left open where the match is weak. Not all rows give a size; the values are once, few, many and, for expanded clones, a class.

TRBV3-1	many	TRBJ1-2	TRBD1	CASSQWGQGGIDGYTF	TGTGCCAGCAGCCAGTGGGGACAGGGAGGTATCGATGGCTACACCTTC
TRBV28	NA	TRBJ2-1	TRBD2	CASLGLAGGQFF	TGTGCCAGCCTGGGACTAGCGGGAGGCCAGTTCTTC
TRBV2	many	TRBJ1-2	NA	CASSLDWSYGYTF	TGTGCCAGCAGCTTGGACTGGTCCTATGGCTACACCTTC
TRBV5-1	few	TRBJ2-3	NA	CASSVETPGDTQYF	TGCGCCAGCAGCGTCGAAACGCCAGGAGATACGCAGTATTTT
TRBV3-1	many	TRBJ1-4	NA	CASSQVQGQEKLFF	TGTGCCAGCAGCCAAGTGCAGGGCCAGGAAAAACTGTTTTTT
TRBV7-9	many	TRBJ2-1	NA	CASSVALNNEQFF	TGTGCCAGCAGCGTAGCACTGAACAATGAGCAGTTCTTC
TRBV7-2	many	TRBJ1-6	NA	CASSFPQGTSPLHF	TGTGCCAGCAGCTTCCCACAGGGAACCTCACCCCTCCACTTT
TRBV25-1	once	TRBJ2-5	TRBD1	CASSGQGAGGTQYF	TGTGCCAGCAGTGGGCAAGGAGCAGGGGGGACCCAGTACTTC
TRBV11-2	NA	TRBJ2-1	NA	CASSSGGHKYNEQFF	TGTGCCAGCAGCTCTGGGGGGCACAAATACAATGAGCAGTTCTTC
TRBV5-1	many	TRBJ2-2	NA	CASSLGPSSGELFF	TGCGCCAGCAGCTTGGGCCCTAGCTCCGGGGAGCTGTTTTTT
TRBV18	many	TRBJ1-1	NA	CASHRPGNTEAFF	TGTGCCAGTCACAGGCCTGGGAACACTGAAGCTTTCTTT
TRBV4-2	few	TRBJ2-2	TRBD2	CASSQDPLVAGEETGELFF	TGTGCCAGCAGCCAAGATCCCTTAGTAGCGGGAGAGGAAACCGGGGAGCTGTTTTTT
TRBV12-3/TRBV12-4	many	TRBJ2-1	NA	CASSLFSRIPYNEQFF	TGTGCCAGCAGTTTGTTTAGTCGCATCCCCTACAATGAGCAGTTCTTC